What follows are 9 T cell receptor beta chains derived from one specimen sequenced in a study of cytomegalovirus exposure and HLA in healthy donors (dated by TCRdb to about 2017). Libraries came from the immunoSEQ multiplex PCR assay. A mixture of 60 forward primers for TCR Vbeta segments and 13 reverse primers for TCR Jbeta segments was used in the multiplex PCR. TCRdb took this table from immuneACCESS and kept in-frame rearrangements with V and J called. Such tables lack part of the clones; where checked against another copy, unresolved V genes explain under half of the gap, and the rest is unexplained. The sample data list 110,000 to 150,000 clones, and 75% of these were observed just once. Over 6.5% of the sample is taken by the ten largest. The sample was PBMCs. The receptors derive from a man aged 25 to 45 in good health and CMV-seronegative.

The genes are TRBV28 and TRBJ1-2, with D hard to call. The CDR3 has 14 residues. Trimming took off 3 bases at V and 3 bases at J, with 11 bases between the two ends. In germline, CDR1 is MDHEN, CDR2 SYDVKM. Here the CDR3 reads CASSLSLSDYGYTF. The CDR3 nucleotides read TGTGCCAGCAGTTTGAGCCTTAGTGACTATGGCTACACCTTC.

The CDR3 reads CASSRDGANYGYTF. CDR3 DNA: TGCGCCAGCAGCAGAGACGGAGCTAACTATGGCTACACCTTC. The rearrangement links TRBV5-1 to TRBJ1-2, with D unresolved. Germline V gene lookup returns CDR1 SGHRS and CDR2 YFSETQ. The CDR3 is 14 residues long. Trimming took 4 bases from V and 0 from J, leaving 10 bases between them.

The chain uses TRBV6-1 and TRBJ1-2; 9 bases match TRBD1. V gave up 6 bases and J gave up 1 base; unmatched junction bases: 6. The V gene's germline CDR1 is MNHNS and CDR2 SASEGT. The CDR3 runs to 15 residues. Here the CDR3 reads CASRSGTGNNYGYTF. CDR3 coding DNA: TGTGCCAGCAGGTCCGGGACAGGGAATAACTATGGCTACACCTTC.

V gene TRBV6-6 combines with J gene TRBJ1-1; maybe TRBD1 (5 bases). Germline V gene sequence: CDR1 MNHNY, CDR2 SVGAGI (reference sequence). The CDR3 is made up of 16 amino acids. V lost 6 bases to trimming and J lost 4 bases, with 21 bases between them. CDR3 protein: CASSQTPTALGTEAFF. The CDR3 DNA follows: TGTGCCAGCAGCCAAACCCCGACAGCCCTTGGCACTGAAGCTTTCTTT.

The J gene is TRBJ2-5, the V gene TRBV28; D possibly corresponds to TRBD2 (5 bases). TRBJ2-7 explains the end of the DNA better; the J call may be wrong. Germline values: CDR1 MDHEN, CDR2 SYDVKM. The CDR3 contains 13 residues. CDR3 protein: CASRRATYYEQYF. Written as DNA, the CDR3 is TGTGCCAGCAGGAGGGCCACTTACTACGAGCAGTACTTC.

This clone was detected only once. The rearrangement uses TRBV30 and TRBJ2-1; 10 nucleotides agree with TRBD2. This CDR3 region has 17 residues. Germline V gene lookup returns CDR1 GTSNPN and CDR2 SVGIG (reference sequence). V gave up 1 base and J gave up 4 bases; unmatched junction bases: 10. The CDR3 protein is CAWSARQGLAVYNEQFF. DNA for the CDR3: TGTGCCTGGAGTGCTCGGCAAGGACTAGCGGTATACAATGAGCAGTTCTTC.

This chain joins TRBV11-2 and TRBJ1-2; 9 nucleotides align to TRBD1. Per the germline V gene, CDR1 is SGHAT and CDR2 is FQNNGV. There are 16 residues in the CDR3. With 4 bases clipped from V and 2 bases from J, the junction kept 8 bases outside the gene matches. This chain's CDR3 is CASSSPGTGSNYGYTF. The CDR3 DNA sequence: TGTGCCAGCAGCTCGCCGGGGACAGGGTCGAACTATGGCTACACCTTC.

This clone was detected a few times. The rearrangement uses TRBV28 and TRBJ1-2; D not resolved. Germline-derived CDR1 and CDR2 are MDHEN and SYDVKM. V was cut by 2 bases and J by 5 bases, with 9 bases left in between. CDR3 length equals 13 residues. The CDR3 here is CASSLSHTYGYTF. The CDR3 bases are TGTGCCAGCAGTTTAAGTCATACTTATGGCTACACCTTC.

The genes are TRBV27 and TRBJ2-5; 11 bases align to TRBD1. The DNA end is more similar to TRBJ2-7, so the J call may be wrong. The CDR3 extends over 14 amino acids. Germline loops: CDR1 MNHEY, CDR2 SMNVEV (reference sequence). CDR3 sequence: CASRPGQGAVEQYF. Here the CDR3 DNA reads TGTGCCAGCAGGCCCGGACAGGGGGCGGTCGAGCAGTACTTC.